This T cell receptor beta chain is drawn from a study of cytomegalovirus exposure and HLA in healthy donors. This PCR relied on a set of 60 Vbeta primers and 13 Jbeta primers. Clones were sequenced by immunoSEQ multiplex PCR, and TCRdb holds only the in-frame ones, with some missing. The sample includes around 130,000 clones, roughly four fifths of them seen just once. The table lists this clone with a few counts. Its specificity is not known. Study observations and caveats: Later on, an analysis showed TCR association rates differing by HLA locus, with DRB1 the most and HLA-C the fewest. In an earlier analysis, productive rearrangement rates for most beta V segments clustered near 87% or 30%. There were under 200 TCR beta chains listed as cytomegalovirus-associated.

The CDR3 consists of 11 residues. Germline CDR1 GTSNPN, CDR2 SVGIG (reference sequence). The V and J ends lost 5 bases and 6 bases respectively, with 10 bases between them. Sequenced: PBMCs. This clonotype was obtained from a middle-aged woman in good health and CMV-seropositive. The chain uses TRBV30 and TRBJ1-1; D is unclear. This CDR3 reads CAWFMAAEAFF. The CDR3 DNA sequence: TGTGCCTGGTTCATGGCAGCTGAAGCTTTCTTT.